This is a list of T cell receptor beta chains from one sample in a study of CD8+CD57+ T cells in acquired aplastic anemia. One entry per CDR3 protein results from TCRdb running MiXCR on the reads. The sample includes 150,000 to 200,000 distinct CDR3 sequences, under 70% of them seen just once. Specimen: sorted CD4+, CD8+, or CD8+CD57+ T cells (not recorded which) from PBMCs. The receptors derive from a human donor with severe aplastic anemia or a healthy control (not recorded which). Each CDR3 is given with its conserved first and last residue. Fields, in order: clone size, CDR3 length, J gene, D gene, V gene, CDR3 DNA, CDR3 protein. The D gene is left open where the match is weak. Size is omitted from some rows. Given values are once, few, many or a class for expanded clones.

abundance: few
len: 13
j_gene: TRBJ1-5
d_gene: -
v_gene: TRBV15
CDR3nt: TGTGCCACCAGCAGGGGGTTGGATCAGCCCCAGCATTTT
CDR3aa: CATSRGLDQPQHF

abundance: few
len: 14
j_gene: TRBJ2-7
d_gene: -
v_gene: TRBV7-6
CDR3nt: TGTGCCAGCAGCTTAGGTTCTCATACCTACGAGCAGTACTTC
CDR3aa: CASSLGSHTYEQYF

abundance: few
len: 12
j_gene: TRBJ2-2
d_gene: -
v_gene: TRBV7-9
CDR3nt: TGTGCCAGCAGAGCAAGCACCGGGGAGCTGTTTTTT
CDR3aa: CASRASTGELFF

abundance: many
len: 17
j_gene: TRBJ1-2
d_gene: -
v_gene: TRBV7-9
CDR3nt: TGTGCCAGCAGCTTAGAGTCGGTTCCCGGGGGACACTATGGCTACACCTTC
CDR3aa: CASSLESVPGGHYGYTF

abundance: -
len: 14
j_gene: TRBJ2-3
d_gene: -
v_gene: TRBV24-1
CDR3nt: TGTGCCACCAGTGATCTGGTTGGTACAGATACGCAGTATTTT
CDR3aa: CATSDLVGTDTQYF

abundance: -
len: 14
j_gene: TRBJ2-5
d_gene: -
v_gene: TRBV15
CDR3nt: TGTGCCACCAGCAGAGATGGGGGAGGAGAGACCCAGTACTTC
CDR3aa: CATSRDGGGETQYF

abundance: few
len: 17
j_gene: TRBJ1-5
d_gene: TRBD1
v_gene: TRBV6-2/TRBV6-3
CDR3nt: TGTGCCAGCAGTTATAGGTGGGGACAGGGGATCAATCAGCCCCAGCATTTT
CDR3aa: CASSYRWGQGINQPQHF

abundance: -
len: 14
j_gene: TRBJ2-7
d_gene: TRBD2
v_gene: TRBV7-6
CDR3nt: TGTGCCAGCAGCCGACTAGCGGGGGGGGACGAGCAGTACTTC
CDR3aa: CASSRLAGGDEQYF

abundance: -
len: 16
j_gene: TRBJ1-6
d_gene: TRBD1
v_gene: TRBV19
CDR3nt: TGTGCCAGTAGCCCCTTATGGGGACAGGAGAATCCACCCCTCCACTTT
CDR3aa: CASSPLWGQENPPLHF

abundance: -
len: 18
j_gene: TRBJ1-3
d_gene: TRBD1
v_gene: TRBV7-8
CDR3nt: TGTGCCAGCAGCCTAAAGATCTTCCGGGACAGGGCTGGAAACACCATATATTTT
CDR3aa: CASSLKIFRDRAGNTIYF

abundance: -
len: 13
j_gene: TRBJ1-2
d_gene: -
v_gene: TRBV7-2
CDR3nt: TGTGCCAGCAGCCGGTCTGGAGGCTATGGCTACACCTTC
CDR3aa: CASSRSGGYGYTF

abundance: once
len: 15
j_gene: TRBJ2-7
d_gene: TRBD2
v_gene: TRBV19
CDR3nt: TGTGCCAGTAGTCTGTCTAGCGGGGAGTCCTACGAGCAGTACTTC
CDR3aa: CASSLSSGESYEQYF

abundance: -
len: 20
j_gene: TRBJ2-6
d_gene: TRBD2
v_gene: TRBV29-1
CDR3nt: TGCAGCGTCCCAGCAGGGGAGATGCGGGGGGCCTTCTCTGGGGCCAACGTCCTGACTTTC
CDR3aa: CSVPAGEMRGAFSGANVLTF

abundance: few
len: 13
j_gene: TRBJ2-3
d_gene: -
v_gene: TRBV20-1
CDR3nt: TGCAGTGCTCTACGCGGGGGCACAGATACGCAGTATTTT
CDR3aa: CSALRGGTDTQYF

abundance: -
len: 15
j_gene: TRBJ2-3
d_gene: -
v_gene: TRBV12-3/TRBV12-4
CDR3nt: TGTGCCAGCAGCTTGAGGAGGACGGGCACAGATACGCAGTATTTT
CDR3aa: CASSLRRTGTDTQYF